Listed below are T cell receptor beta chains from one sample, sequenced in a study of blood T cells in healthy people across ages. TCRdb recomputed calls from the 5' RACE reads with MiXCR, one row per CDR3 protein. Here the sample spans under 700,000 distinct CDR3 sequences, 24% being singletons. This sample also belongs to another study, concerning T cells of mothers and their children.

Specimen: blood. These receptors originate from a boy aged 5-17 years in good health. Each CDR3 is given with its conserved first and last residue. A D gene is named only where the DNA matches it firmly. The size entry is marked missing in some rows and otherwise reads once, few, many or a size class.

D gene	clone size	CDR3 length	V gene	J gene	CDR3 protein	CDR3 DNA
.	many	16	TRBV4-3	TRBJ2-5	CASSQEGGEGWSAQYF	TGCGCCAGCAGCCAAGAAGGAGGAGAGGGGTGGTCGGCCCAGTACTTC
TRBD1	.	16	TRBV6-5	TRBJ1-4	CASSWIGQGRSEKLFF	TGTGCCAGCAGTTGGATAGGACAGGGAAGAAGCGAAAAACTGTTTTTT
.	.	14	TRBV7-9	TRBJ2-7	CASSFGTPPYEQYF	TGTGCCAGCAGCTTCGGGACCCCCCCCTACGAGCAGTACTTC
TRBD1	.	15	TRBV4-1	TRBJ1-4	CASSRPGQSNEKLFF	TGCGCCAGCAGCCGCCCGGGACAGAGCAATGAAAAACTGTTTTTT
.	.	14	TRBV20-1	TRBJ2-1	CSARLWGDGNEQFF	TGCAGTGCCCGACTATGGGGAGATGGGAATGAGCAGTTCTTC
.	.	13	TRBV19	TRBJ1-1	CASSTPGNTEAFF	TGTGCCAGTAGTACGCCTGGGAACACTGAAGCTTTCTTT
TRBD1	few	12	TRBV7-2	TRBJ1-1	CASSQQGARAFF	TGTGCCAGCAGCCAACAGGGGGCACGAGCTTTCTTT
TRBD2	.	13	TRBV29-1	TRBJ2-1	CSVAGGPDNEQFF	TGCAGCGTAGCGGGGGGCCCGGACAATGAGCAGTTCTTC
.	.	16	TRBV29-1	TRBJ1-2	CSVESWWQTKGYGYTF	TGCAGCGTTGAATCGTGGTGGCAGACGAAAGGCTATGGCTACACCTTC
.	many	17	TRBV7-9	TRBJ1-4	CASSMGHRSSTNEKLFF	TGTGCCAGCAGCATGGGACACAGGAGTTCAACTAATGAAAAACTGTTTTTT
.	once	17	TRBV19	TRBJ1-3	CASSFQVRGSSGNTIYF	TGTGCCAGTAGTTTTCAAGTTCGAGGGTCCTCTGGAAACACCATATATTTT
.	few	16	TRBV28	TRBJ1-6	CASSLLQGRRKSPLHF	TGTGCCAGCAGTTTATTGCAGGGGCGTCGGAAATCACCCCTCCACTTT
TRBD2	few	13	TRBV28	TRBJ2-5	CASKIGLAGAQYF	TGTGCCAGCAAGATAGGACTAGCGGGAGCCCAGTACTTC
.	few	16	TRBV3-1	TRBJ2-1	CASSQVAGSSYNEQFF	TGTGCCAGCAGCCAAGTTGCGGGATCCTCCTACAATGAGCAGTTCTTC
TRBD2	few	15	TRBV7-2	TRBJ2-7	CASSLYNRGAYEQYF	TGTGCCAGCAGCTTATACAACCGGGGGGCCTACGAGCAGTACTTC
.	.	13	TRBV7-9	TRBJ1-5	CASSHGPAQPQHF	TGTGCCAGCAGCCACGGCCCCGCTCAGCCCCAGCATTTT
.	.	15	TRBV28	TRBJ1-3	CASSLTSNSGNTIYF	TGTGCCAGCAGTCTAACAAGTAACTCTGGGAACACCATATATTTT
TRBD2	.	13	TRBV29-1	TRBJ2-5	CSVVTSGSETQYF	TGCAGCGTCGTGACTAGCGGGAGTGAGACCCAGTACTTC
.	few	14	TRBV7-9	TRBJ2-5	CASSLVQGSETQYF	TGTGCCAGCAGCTTGGTGCAGGGGTCGGAGACCCAGTACTTC
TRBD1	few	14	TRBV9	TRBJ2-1	CASSVAGGNNEQFF	TGTGCCAGCAGCGTAGCAGGGGGCAACAATGAGCAGTTCTTC
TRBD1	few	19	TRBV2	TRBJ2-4	CASSGSGTGFTLAKNIQYF	TGTGCCAGCAGTGGCTCCGGGACAGGGTTTACCTTAGCCAAAAACATTCAGTACTTC
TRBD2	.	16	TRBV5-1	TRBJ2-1	CASSPKTGTSYNEQFF	TGCGCCAGCAGCCCAAAAACCGGGACTAGCTACAATGAGCAGTTCTTC
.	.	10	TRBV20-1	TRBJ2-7	CSAEDYEQYF	TGCAGTGCGGAGGACTACGAACAGTACTTC
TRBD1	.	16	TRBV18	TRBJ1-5	CASSAQGAVSNQPQHF	TGTGCCAGCTCTGCACAGGGGGCGGTTAGCAATCAGCCCCAGCATTTT
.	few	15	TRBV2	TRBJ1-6	CASSEGGGPGSPLHF	TGTGCCAGCAGTGAAGGGGGGGGCCCAGGTTCACCCCTCCACTTT
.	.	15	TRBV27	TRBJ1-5	CASSPSGAGRQPQHF	TGTGCCAGCAGTCCGTCAGGGGCTGGGCGTCAGCCCCAGCATTTT
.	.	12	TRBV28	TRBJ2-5	CAGGSGGETQYF	TGTGCCGGCGGTTCCGGGGGAGAGACCCAGTACTTC
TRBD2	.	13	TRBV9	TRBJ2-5	CASSESRTREQYF	TGTGCCAGCAGCGAATCTAGGACTAGGGAGCAGTACTTC